The 15 T cell receptor beta chains listed next were all sequenced from one sample in a study of Graves' ophthalmopathy and Graves' hyperthyroidism. As the template, RNA transcripts were used to amplify TCR beta CDR3 regions. HTBI-primed first-round RT-PCR preceded second-round multiplex PCR. In TCRdb, the multiplex PCR reads were re-called with MiXCR into one record per CDR3 protein. The repertoire holds 400,000 to 450,000 distinct CDR3 sequences, with around a fifth as singletons. The material sequenced was peripheral blood. The source of these receptors is a young woman with stable Graves' hyperthyroidism.

The rearrangement links TRBV30 to TRBJ2-5; D unclear. The CDR3 extends over 14 amino acids. The ends were cut back, 0 bases at V and 5 bases at J, with 13 bases in the middle. Germline-derived CDR1 and CDR2 are GTSNPN and SVGIG (reference sequence). The CDR3 region has the DNA TGTGCCTGGAGTGTAGGTCGGGTTCGGGAGACCCAGTACTTC. Residues: CAWSVGRVRETQYF. Complete variable domain (other parts from reference TRBV30 and TRBJ2-5): SQTIHQWPATLVQPVGSPLSLECTVEGTSNPNLYWYRQAAGRGLQLLFYSVGIGQISSEVPQNLSASRPQDRQFILSSKKLLLSDSGFYLCAWSVGRVRETQYFGPGTRLLVL.

This clonotype has a count of ten or more. This could be a read error, since a much larger clone is one nucleotide away. The gene calls are TRBV6-4 and TRBJ1-5; D remains ambiguous. Trimming took 3 bases from V and 2 from J, leaving 2 bases between them. CDR1 and CDR2 (germline): MRHNA, SNTAGT. CDR3 length: 12 amino acids. CDR3 sequence reads: CASSECNQPQHF. Written as DNA, the CDR3 is TGTGCCAGCAGTGAATGCAATCAGCCCCAGCATTTT.

This clonotype has at least ten counts. The chain has TRBV7-2 and TRBJ2-7, with 12 bases aligning to TRBD2. The germline gives CDR1 SGHTA, CDR2 FQGNSA. This CDR3 has 16 residues. The trim removed 6 bases at V and 3 bases at J, leaving 9 bases unmatched. CDR3 bases: TGTGCCAGCAGTCGACTAGCGGGAGCAAGGGGCTACGAGCAGTACTTC. Its protein product is CASSRLAGARGYEQYF.

As concerns this clonotype: The junction shows a germline mismatch at one end, possibly a read error. This chain connects TRBV2 to TRBJ1-6; the match to TRBD1 covers 7 bases. Germline values: CDR1 SNHLY, CDR2 FYNNEI. This CDR3 spans 14 amino acids. In nucleotides, the CDR3 is TGTGCCAGCAGTGCCGGGACAGATAATTCACACCTCCACTTT. As protein: CASSAGTDNSHLHF.

This clonotype was observed at least ten times. CDR3 residues: CASSLLGLNEQYF. For the CDR3, the DNA is TGTGCCAGCAGCTTACTGGGGCTGAACGAGCAGTACTTC. The chain carries TRBV7-9 and TRBJ2-7; TRBD1 might be the D (5 bases). This CDR3 has 13 amino acids. Germline V CDR1 and CDR2: SEHNR, FQNEAQ (reference sequence). Deletions cut 2 bases from V and 5 bases from J, with 10 bases between.

This clonotype was seen at least ten times. The gene calls are TRBV2 and TRBJ1-5; possibly TRBD1 for D (5 bases). V dropped 7 bases and J dropped 0 bases, with 10 bases sitting between them. Germline loops: CDR1 SNHLY, CDR2 FYNNEI. The CDR3 has 14 residues. CDR3 DNA: TGTGCCAGCAACCAGGGACGTAGCAATCAGCCCCAGCATTTT. Its translation: CASNQGRSNQPQHF.

This clonotype appeared a few times. One end of the junction varies from germline; a read error may be responsible. The chain links TRBV28 to TRBJ2-7; D not certain. The CDR3 is made up of 13 amino acids. Per the germline V gene, CDR1 is MDHEN and CDR2 is SYDVKM. The CDR3 here is CASSLRHPYEQCF. CDR3 nucleotide sequence: TGTGCCAGCAGTCTACGACATCCCTACGAGCAGTGCTTC.

This clonotype was recorded at least ten times. J is TRBJ1-5 and V is TRBV5-1; the D gene is possibly TRBD1 (5 bases). The CDR3 totals 13 residues. The V and J ends lost 0 bases and 5 bases respectively, with 6 bases between them. The germline CDR1 and CDR2 sequences are SGHRS and YFSETQ. CDR3 protein: CASSLAQDQPQHF. CDR3 DNA sequence: TGCGCCAGCAGCTTGGCACAGGATCAGCCCCAGCATTTT.

This clonotype was found many times. The chain employs TRBV11-3 and TRBJ2-7; TRBD2 aligns across 11 bases. Germline V CDR1 and CDR2: SGHNT, YENEEA. The V gene end was trimmed by 1 base and the J gene end by 6 bases; junction bases not matched to a gene: 8. The CDR3 contains 16 residues. The CDR3 DNA is TGTGCCAGCAGCTTAGTGGCGACTAGCGGGAAGAGCGAGCAGTACTTC. Translated: CASSLVATSGKSEQYF.

This clonotype showed up many times. The rearrangement joins TRBV20-1 to TRBJ2-7, with TRBD2 matching over 15 bases. This CDR3 is 14 amino acids long. The germline CDR1 and CDR2 sequences are DFQATT and SNEGSKA (reference sequence). V gave up 2 bases and J gave up 9 bases; unmatched junction bases: 5. CDR3 bases: TGCAGTGCTAGAACCGGACTAGCGGGAGGGGTGCAGTACTTC. This translates into CSARTGLAGGVQYF.

This chain connects TRBV10-1 to TRBJ1-3; D is ambiguous. From germline, CDR1 is WNHNN and CDR2 SYGVQD (reference sequence). Trimming pared 3 bases from V and 4 bases from J, leaving 7 bases between. This CDR3 comprises 13 residues. CDR3 in amino acids: CASSDEFGNTIYF. In DNA form, the CDR3 reads TGCGCCAGCAGTGACGAGTTCGGAAACACCATATATTTT.

This clonotype was detected ten times or more. The V call is TRBV2, the J call TRBJ1-5; possibly TRBD1 for D (6 bases). Trimming pared 5 bases from V and 4 bases from J, leaving 18 bases between. This CDR3 region has 16 residues. Germline values: CDR1 SNHLY, CDR2 FYNNEI. The CDR3 protein is CASSIITGLGNQPQHF. CDR3 sequence (DNA): TGTGCCAGCAGTATAATCACAGGGCTTGGTAATCAGCCCCAGCATTTT.

This clonotype appeared many times. The V gene is TRBV3-1, the J gene TRBJ1-1, with TRBD1 matching 8 bases. CDR1 and CDR2 (germline): LGHDT, YNNKEL (reference sequence). Trimming took 1 base from V and 6 from J; bases not matched to a gene: 4. This CDR3 region has 14 residues. The CDR3 nucleotides are TGTGCCAGCAGCCAAGGGGTGACAGGGGCTGAAGCTTTCTTT. Protein: CASSQGVTGAEAFF.

This clonotype was recorded many times. The J gene is TRBJ2-7, the V gene TRBV20-1; tentatively, D is TRBD1 (5 bases). With 2 bases removed from V and 6 bases from J, the gap between germline ends came to 20 bases. The CDR3 totals 15 residues. The germline CDR1 and CDR2 sequences are DFQATT and SNEGSKA (reference sequence). CDR3 amino acids: CSARRAGRAIAEQYF. For the CDR3, the DNA is TGCAGTGCTAGACGGGCTGGCAGGGCCATTGCCGAGCAGTACTTC.

This clonotype came up many times. The chain employs TRBV5-1 and TRBJ2-7, with TRBD2 matching over 13 bases. The germline V gene has CDR1 SGHRS and CDR2 YFSETQ. The V segment lost 2 bases and the J segment 4 bases; nucleotides outside the gene matches: 9. The CDR3 is 17 amino acids. CDR3 region: CASSLGLAGASIYEQYF. CDR3 DNA sequence: TGCGCCAGCAGCTTAGGACTAGCGGGAGCCTCAATTTACGAGCAGTACTTC. The full variable domain, with the rest looked up from reference TRBV5-1 and TRBJ2-7, is KAGVTQTPRYLIKTRGQQVTLSCSPISGHRSVSWYQQTPGQGLQFLFEYFSETQRNKGNFPGRFSGRQFSNSRSEMNVSTLELGDSALYLCASSLGLAGASIYEQYFGPGTRLTVT.